The following is a T cell receptor beta chain sequence with its context. The antigen remains undetermined. The limits of the CDR3 on the DNA are not certain, so only TCRdb's listed CDR3 is given. This sample was included in a study of T-cell reconstitution after alpha-beta-depleted transplantation in children. General study results and limits: Some patients showed high day-60 TCRbeta diversity, which derived from surviving recipient T cells and thymic progenitors. Several hundred rapidly expanded clones from non-depleted graft cells reportedly supplied alpha-beta T cells about two months post-transplant. Fresh T-cell production supplied most of the T-cell counts and diversity seen one year after transplant.

Using unique molecular identifiers, the investigators prepared the TCRbeta library. TCRdb analysed the PCR reads with MiXCR anew, one entry per CDR3 protein. The repertoire holds 800,000 to 1,000,000 distinct CDR3 sequences, with about 29% as singletons. The CDR3 sequence runs 16 residues, both termini included. In germline, CDR1 is LGHDT, CDR2 YNNKEL (reference sequence). Sequenced here: PBMCs, mostly from graft donor cells, sampled 360 days after TCRalphabeta/CD19-depleted stem cell transplant. This receptor was identified in a boy under two years old who had a stem cell transplant for SCID, so the T cells may come from the graft donor. The chain links TRBV3-1 to TRBJ2-1; TRBD1 is the table's D call and was not checked against the DNA. The CDR3 loop is CASSQDFGTGIHSTFF.